Below, 18 T cell receptor beta chains from the same sample are listed, as sequenced in a study of cytomegalovirus exposure and HLA in healthy donors. PCR was performed using 60 Vbeta and 13 Jbeta primers. Sequencing used immunoSEQ multiplex PCR; TCRdb keeps in-frame clones, though not all of them. The sample holds some 200,000 clones, roughly 87% seen once. The sequencing sample was made of PBMCs. Source of these receptors: a man aged 45-60 years in good health and CMV-seronegative.

V is TRBV19 and J is TRBJ2-3; D uncertain. V gave up 1 base and J gave up 3 bases, with 8 bases separating them. The germline V gene has CDR1 LNHDA and CDR2 SQIVND (reference sequence). The CDR3 is 14 amino acids. CDR3 sequence reads: CASSIGWSTDTQYF. In nucleotides, the CDR3 is TGTGCCAGTAGTATAGGTTGGAGTACAGATACGCAGTATTTT.

The chain has TRBV30 and TRBJ2-3, with TRBD2 identical over 9 bases. This CDR3 has 16 amino acids. After removal of 5 bases from V and 0 bases from J, the junction contained 9 bases not matched to a gene. Per the germline V gene, CDR1 is GTSNPN and CDR2 is SVGIG (reference sequence). The CDR3 loop is CAWLPPSGKSTDTQYF. The CDR3 bases are TGTGCCTGGCTTCCACCTAGCGGGAAAAGCACAGATACGCAGTATTTT.

The CDR3 nucleotides read TGTGCCTGGAGGCAAACAGGGGTCGGCAATCAGCCCCAGCATTTT. It codes for CAWRQTGVGNQPQHF. The chain is built from TRBV30 and TRBJ1-5; 7 nucleotides match TRBD1. This CDR3 contains 15 residues. J lost 2 bases, V lost 3 bases, and 7 bases had no gene match. In germline, CDR1 is GTSNPN, CDR2 SVGIG (reference sequence).

The V gene is TRBV30, the J gene TRBJ2-3, with 13 bases lining up with TRBD2. Losses at the gene ends were 1 base for V and 10 bases for J; bases not matched to a gene: 5. The germline CDR1 and CDR2 sequences are GTSNPN and SVGIG (reference sequence). The CDR3 has 14 residues. The CDR3 sequence: CAWSGPGLAGSQYF. CDR3 sequence (DNA): TGTGCCTGGAGTGGGCCGGGACTAGCGGGATCGCAGTATTTT.

This chain uses TRBV28 with TRBJ2-7, with 14 bases aligning to TRBD2. The junction had 15 bases not matched to a gene; V was cut back by 6 bases and J by 5 bases. Germline V gene lookup returns CDR1 MDHEN and CDR2 SYDVKM. This CDR3 has 18 residues. The CDR3: CASSNPGTSGSVVNEQYF. The CDR3 DNA reads as TGTGCCAGCAGCAATCCCGGGACTAGCGGGAGTGTAGTCAACGAGCAGTACTTC.

This clone has a single count. The chain is built from TRBV7-2 and TRBJ2-2; D unresolved. Per the germline V gene, CDR1 is SGHTA and CDR2 is FQGNSA. This CDR3 region has 16 residues. V was clipped by 2 bases and J by 0 bases, with 10 bases between them. CDR3 nucleotide sequence: TGTGCCAGCAGCTTAAACTCAATCGCGAACACCGGGGAGCTGTTTTTT. Translating gives CASSLNSIANTGELFF.

The chain is built from TRBV18 and TRBJ1-2, with TRBD1 as a possible D gene (6 bases). V lost 3 bases, J lost 2 bases, and 10 bases lay in between. In germline, CDR1 is KGHSH, CDR2 LQKENI. The CDR3 runs 14 residues. Written as DNA, the CDR3 is TGTGCCAGCTCACCGGTGGACAGCAACTATGGCTACACCTTC. Its protein product is CASSPVDSNYGYTF.

As for this clone: Other DNA sequences in this sample translate to the same CDR3. The V gene is TRBV28, the J gene TRBJ1-2, with 9 bases that match TRBD1. J gave up 1 base and V 4 bases, and 10 bases lay outside the gene matches. CDR3 length: 17 residues. Germline V gives CDR1 MDHEN, CDR2 SYDVKM. The CDR3 is CASSSPTGGYINYGYTF. The CDR3 nucleotides read TGTGCCAGCAGTTCCCCGACAGGGGGATACATTAACTATGGCTACACCTTC.

This clone came up a few times. This chain connects TRBV20-1 to TRBJ1-2; 8 bases agree with TRBD1. There are 11 residues in the CDR3. Germline V gene lookup returns CDR1 DFQATT and CDR2 SNEGSKA (reference sequence). This chain's CDR3 is CRDGTGYGYTF. For the CDR3, the DNA is TGCAGAGACGGGACAGGTTATGGCTACACCTTC.

The V gene is TRBV28, the J gene TRBJ2-3; 7 bases fit TRBD2. CDR1 MDHEN and CDR2 SYDVKM come from the germline V gene. The CDR3 contains 16 residues. J gave up 5 bases and V 3 bases, and 11 bases lay outside the gene matches. CDR3 bases: TGTGCCAGCAGTTTTGATCTAGCGGCCAGACGAGATACGCAGTATTTT. Its translation is CASSFDLAARRDTQYF.

The chain couples TRBV7-2 to TRBJ1-4; 9 bases are a match to TRBD1. The trim removed 4 bases at V and 5 bases at J, leaving 5 bases unmatched. The CDR3 has 15 amino acids. The germline gives CDR1 SGHTA, CDR2 FQGNSA. In nucleotides, the CDR3 is TGTGCCAGCAGCTCAGGACAGGGGAGGAATGAAAAACTGTTTTTT. Residues: CASSSGQGRNEKLFF.

CDR3 DNA: TGCAGCGTCTCGATCGCAGGCTACGAGCAGTACTTC. This sequence encodes CSVSIAGYEQYF. The chain is built from TRBV29-1 and TRBJ2-5; D gene uncertain. Near its end, the DNA agrees better with TRBJ2-7, so the J call may be wrong. Germline CDR1 reads SQVTM; CDR2 reads ANQGSEA. This CDR3 is built from 12 residues.

The rearrangement uses TRBV5-3 and TRBJ1-4; 7 positions match TRBD1. TRBV5-3 is recorded as an ORF, its role being uncertain. J gave up 0 bases and V 4 bases, and 12 bases lay outside the gene matches. The CDR3 consists of 18 residues. The CDR3 loop reads CARSRHLDRRPTNEKLFF. CDR3 in DNA: TGTGCCAGAAGCCGACACCTGGACAGGAGGCCAACTAATGAAAAACTGTTTTTT.

The chain links TRBV5-1 to TRBJ2-1; 11 nucleotides line up with TRBD2. Trimming removed 0 bases from V and 7 bases from J; junction bases left unmatched: 0. Germline values: CDR1 SGHRS, CDR2 YFSETQ. This CDR3 region has 14 residues. CDR3 region: CASSLGLAGNEQFF. CDR3 bases: TGCGCCAGCAGCTTGGGACTAGCGGGGAATGAGCAGTTCTTC.

V gene TRBV6-4 combines with J gene TRBJ1-1, with TRBD1 identical over 9 bases. The trim removed 0 bases at V and 4 bases at J, leaving 3 bases unmatched. CDR3 size: 15 residues. The germline gives CDR1 MRHNA, CDR2 SNTAGT. CDR3 region: CASSDSGTGSTEAFF. DNA of the CDR3: TGTGCCAGCAGTGACTCTGGGACAGGGAGCACTGAAGCTTTCTTT.

The chain joins TRBV6-5 to TRBJ2-7, with TRBD2 identical over 9 bases. With 7 bases clipped from V and 2 bases from J, the junction kept 9 bases outside the gene matches. The CDR3 sequence is 15 residues long. Germline loops: CDR1 MNHEY, CDR2 SVGAGI. CDR3 amino acids: CASTTASGVTYEQYF. CDR3 coding DNA: TGTGCCAGCACCACCGCTAGCGGGGTAACCTACGAGCAGTACTTC.

This clone has a single count. The rearrangement uses TRBV5-1 and TRBJ2-3; 8 nucleotides align to TRBD1. The V gene's germline CDR1 is SGHRS and CDR2 YFSETQ. The CDR3 has 14 residues. J was trimmed by 3 bases and V by 6 bases; bases with no gene match: 6. CDR3 loop: CASNPGGATDTQYF. The CDR3 DNA sequence: TGCGCCAGCAACCCAGGGGGCGCAACAGATACGCAGTATTTT.

The chain is built from TRBV5-6 and TRBJ2-5, with D maybe TRBD2 (5 bases). TRBJ2-7 matches the DNA end more closely, so the J call is doubtful. CDR1 and CDR2 from the germline V gene are SGHDT and YYEEEE. The CDR3 sequence is 14 residues long. CDR3 sequence (DNA): TGTGCCAGCAGCCGGACGGGTGGGAGCTACGAGCAGTACTTC. Encoded protein: CASSRTGGSYEQYF.